This T cell receptor beta chain appears in the sequencing data of a study of blood T cell repertoires in COVID-19. Some clones are missing from TCRdb's copy, which holds only in-frame ones; the method was immunoSEQ multiplex PCR. The sample has over 70,000 clones, roughly 84% seen once; the top ten hold 6.5% to 7.5%. In germline, CDR1 is SNHLY, CDR2 FYNNEI. This CDR3 comprises 15 residues. The germline V and J ends were trimmed by 8 bases and 0 bases, with 15 bases remaining between them. The material sequenced was peripheral blood. This TCR came from a man aged 25-40 years with COVID-19, enrolled during active disease. The rearrangement uses TRBV2 and TRBJ2-3; the D is unclear. This CDR3 reads CASARPRSSTDTQYF. In nucleotides, the CDR3 is TGTGCCAGCGCTAGGCCGCGATCTAGCACAGATACGCAGTATTTT.